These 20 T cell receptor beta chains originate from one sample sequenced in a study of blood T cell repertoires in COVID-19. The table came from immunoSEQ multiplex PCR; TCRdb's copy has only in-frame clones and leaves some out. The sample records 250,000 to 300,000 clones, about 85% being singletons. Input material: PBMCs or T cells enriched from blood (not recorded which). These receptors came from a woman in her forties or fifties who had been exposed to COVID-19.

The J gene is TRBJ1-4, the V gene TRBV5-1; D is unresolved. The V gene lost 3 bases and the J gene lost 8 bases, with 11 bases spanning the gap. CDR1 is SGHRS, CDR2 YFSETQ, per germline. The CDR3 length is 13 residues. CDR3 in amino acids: CASSWGGGEKLFF. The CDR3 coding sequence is TGCGCCAGCAGCTGGGGAGGAGGGGAAAAACTGTTTTTT.

In DNA, the CDR3 is TGTGCCAGCAGCTTGGATTGGGCCGTGCAGTTCTTC. It is translated as CASSLDWAVQFF. V usage is TRBV5-4 and J usage is TRBJ2-1; no reliable D call. V dropped 0 bases and J dropped 12 bases, with 10 bases sitting between them. CDR1 and CDR2 (germline): SGHNT, YYREEE (reference sequence). There are 12 residues in the CDR3.

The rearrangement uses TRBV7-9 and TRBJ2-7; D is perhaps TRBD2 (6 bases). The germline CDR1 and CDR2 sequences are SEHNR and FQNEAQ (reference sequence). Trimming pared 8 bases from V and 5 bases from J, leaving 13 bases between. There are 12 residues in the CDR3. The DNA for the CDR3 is TGTGCCAGCGCACGGGGGATGAACGAGCAGTACTTC. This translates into CASARGMNEQYF.

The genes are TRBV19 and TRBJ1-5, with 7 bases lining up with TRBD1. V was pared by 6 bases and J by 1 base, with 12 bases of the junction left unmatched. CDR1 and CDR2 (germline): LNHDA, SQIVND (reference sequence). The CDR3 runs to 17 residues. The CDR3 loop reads CASSPGRGVKSNQPQHF. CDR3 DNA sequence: TGTGCCAGTAGCCCGGGCAGGGGGGTGAAGAGCAATCAGCCCCAGCATTTT. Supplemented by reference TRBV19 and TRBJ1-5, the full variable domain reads DGGITQSPKYLFRKEGQNVTLSCEQNLNHDAMYWYRQDPGQGLRLIYYSQIVNDFQKGDIAEGYSVSREKKESFPLTVTSAQKNPTAFYLCASSPGRGVKSNQPQHFGDGTRLSIL.

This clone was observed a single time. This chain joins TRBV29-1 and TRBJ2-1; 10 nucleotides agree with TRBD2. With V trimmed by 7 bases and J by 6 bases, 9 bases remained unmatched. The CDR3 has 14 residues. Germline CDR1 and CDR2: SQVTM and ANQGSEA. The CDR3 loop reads CSGTPSGGSNEQFF. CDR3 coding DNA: TGCAGCGGCACCCCTAGCGGGGGTTCCAATGAGCAGTTCTTC.

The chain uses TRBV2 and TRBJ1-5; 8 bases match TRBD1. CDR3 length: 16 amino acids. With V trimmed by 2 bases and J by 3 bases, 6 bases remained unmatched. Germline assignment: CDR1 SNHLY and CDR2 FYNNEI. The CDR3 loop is CASSERDRLVNQPQHF. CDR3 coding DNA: TGTGCCAGCAGTGAACGGGACAGGCTAGTCAATCAGCCCCAGCATTTT.

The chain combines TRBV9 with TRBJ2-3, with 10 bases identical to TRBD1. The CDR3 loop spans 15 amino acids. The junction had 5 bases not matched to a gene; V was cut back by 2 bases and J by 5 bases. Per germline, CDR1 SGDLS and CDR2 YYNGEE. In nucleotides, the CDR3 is TGTGCCAGCAGCGTTGGGGACAGGGGAAGAGATACGCAGTATTTT. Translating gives CASSVGDRGRDTQYF.

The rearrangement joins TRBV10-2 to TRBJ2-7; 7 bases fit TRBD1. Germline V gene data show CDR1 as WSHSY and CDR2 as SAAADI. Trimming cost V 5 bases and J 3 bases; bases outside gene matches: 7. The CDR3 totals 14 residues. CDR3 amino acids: CASSTRQGGYEQYF. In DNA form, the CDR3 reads TGCGCCAGCAGTACCCGACAGGGTGGCTACGAGCAGTACTTC.

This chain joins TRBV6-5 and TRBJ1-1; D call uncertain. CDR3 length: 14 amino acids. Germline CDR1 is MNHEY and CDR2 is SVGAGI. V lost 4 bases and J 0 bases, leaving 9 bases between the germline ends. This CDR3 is CASSSRRVNTEAFF. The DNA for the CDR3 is TGTGCCAGCAGTTCTCGCCGAGTGAACACTGAAGCTTTCTTT.

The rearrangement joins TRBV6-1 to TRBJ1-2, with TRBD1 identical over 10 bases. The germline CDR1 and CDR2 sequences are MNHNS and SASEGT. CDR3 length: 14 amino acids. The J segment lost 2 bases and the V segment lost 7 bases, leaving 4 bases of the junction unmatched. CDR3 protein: CASTRGQGNYGYTF. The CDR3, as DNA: TGTGCCAGCACCCGGGGACAGGGGAACTATGGCTACACCTTC.

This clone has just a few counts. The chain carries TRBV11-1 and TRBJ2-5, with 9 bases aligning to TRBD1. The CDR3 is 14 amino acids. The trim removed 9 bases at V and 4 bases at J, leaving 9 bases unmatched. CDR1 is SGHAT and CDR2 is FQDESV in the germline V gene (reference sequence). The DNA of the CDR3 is TGTGCCAGAACCCTACAGGGGGCAGGAGAGACCCAGTACTTC. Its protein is CARTLQGAGETQYF.

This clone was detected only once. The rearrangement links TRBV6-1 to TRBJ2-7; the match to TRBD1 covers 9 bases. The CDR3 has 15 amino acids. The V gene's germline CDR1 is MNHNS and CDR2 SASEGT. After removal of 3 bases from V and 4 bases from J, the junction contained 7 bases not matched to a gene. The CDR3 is CASSETGGTRYEQYF. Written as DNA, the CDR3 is TGTGCCAGCAGTGAGACAGGGGGGACACGATACGAGCAGTACTTC.

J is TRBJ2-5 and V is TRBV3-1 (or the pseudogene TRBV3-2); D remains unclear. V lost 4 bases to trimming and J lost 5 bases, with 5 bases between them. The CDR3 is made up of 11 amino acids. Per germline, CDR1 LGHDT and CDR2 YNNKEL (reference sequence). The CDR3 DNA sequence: TGTGCCAGCAGCCCGGGTGAGACCCAGTACTTC. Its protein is CASSPGETQYF.

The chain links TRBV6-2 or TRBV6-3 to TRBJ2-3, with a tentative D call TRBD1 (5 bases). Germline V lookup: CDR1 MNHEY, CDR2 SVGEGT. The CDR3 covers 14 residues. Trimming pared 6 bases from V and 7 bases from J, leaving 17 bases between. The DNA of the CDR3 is TGTGCCAGCAGCCCCGGCGGTGACAGAAATACGCAGTATTTT. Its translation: CASSPGGDRNTQYF.

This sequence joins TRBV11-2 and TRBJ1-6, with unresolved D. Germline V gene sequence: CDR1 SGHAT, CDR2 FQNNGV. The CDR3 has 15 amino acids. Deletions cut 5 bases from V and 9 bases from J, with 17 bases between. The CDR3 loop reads CASSPGAGGRSPLHF. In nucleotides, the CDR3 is TGTGCCAGCAGCCCAGGTGCAGGCGGGCGTTCACCCCTCCACTTT. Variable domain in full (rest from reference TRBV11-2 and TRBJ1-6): EAGVAQSPRYKIIEKRQSVAFWCNPISGHATLYWYQQILGQGPKLLIQFQNNGVVDDSQLPKDRFSAERLKGVDSTLKIQPAKLEDSAVYLCASSPGAGGRSPLHFGNGTRLTVT.

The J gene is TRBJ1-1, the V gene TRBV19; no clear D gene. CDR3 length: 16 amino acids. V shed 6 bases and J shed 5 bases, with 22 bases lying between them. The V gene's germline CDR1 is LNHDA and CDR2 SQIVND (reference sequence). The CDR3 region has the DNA TGTGCCAGTAGCCCGACTCTGGCCCGAAGGAGAACTGAAGCTTTCTTT. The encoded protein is CASSPTLARRRTEAFF.

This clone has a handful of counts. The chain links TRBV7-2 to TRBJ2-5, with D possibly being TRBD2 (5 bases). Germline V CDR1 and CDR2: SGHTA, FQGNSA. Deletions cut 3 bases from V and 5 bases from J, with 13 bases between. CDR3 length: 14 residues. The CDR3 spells CASSFGRAGETQYF. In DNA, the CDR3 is TGTGCCAGCAGCTTCGGTCGGGCGGGCGAGACCCAGTACTTC. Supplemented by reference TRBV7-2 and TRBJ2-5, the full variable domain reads GAGVSQSPSNKVTEKGKDVELRCDPISGHTALYWYRQSLGQGLEFLIYFQGNSAPDKSGLPSDRFSAERTGGSVSTLTIQRTQQEDSAVYLCASSFGRAGETQYFGPGTRLLVL.

CDR3 residues: CASSLSSRDQGYTF. For the CDR3, the DNA is TGTGCCAGCAGTTTATCATCCAGGGATCAAGGCTACACCTTC. V usage is TRBV27 and J usage is TRBJ1-2; TRBD1 might be the D (5 bases). The V gene lost 0 bases and the J gene lost 8 bases, with 13 bases spanning the gap. The CDR3 consists of 14 residues. Germline values: CDR1 MNHEY, CDR2 SMNVEV (reference sequence).

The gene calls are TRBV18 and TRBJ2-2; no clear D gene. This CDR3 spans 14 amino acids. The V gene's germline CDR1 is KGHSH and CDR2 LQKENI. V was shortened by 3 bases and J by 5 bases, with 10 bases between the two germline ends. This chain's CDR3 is CASSPEVETGELFF. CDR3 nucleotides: TGTGCCAGCTCACCGGAAGTGGAGACCGGGGAGCTGTTTTTT. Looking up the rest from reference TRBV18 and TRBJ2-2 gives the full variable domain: NAGVMQNPRHLVRRRGQEARLRCSPMKGHSHVYWYRQLPEEGLKFMVYLQKENIIDESGMPKERFSAEFPKEGPSILRIQQVVRGDSAAYFCASSPEVETGELFFGEGSRLTVL.

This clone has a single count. The CDR3 DNA reads as TGTGCCAGCAGTAATGGGGAGGGACATGAAAAACTGTTTTTT. This encodes CASSNGEGHEKLFF. The chain recombines TRBV7-9 with TRBJ1-4, with D perhaps TRBD1 (5 bases). The V end was cut by 6 bases, the J end by 6 bases, with 14 bases between. The germline V gene has CDR1 SEHNR and CDR2 FQNEAQ (reference sequence). The length of the CDR3 is 14 residues.